This T cell receptor (beta chain) was observed in a study of blood T cell repertoires in COVID-19. Study at large: COVID-19 samples from acute and convalescent phases originated in the United States, Italy and Spain. In each case, the material was cDNA or gDNA derived from T cells, B-cell-depleted T cells, or PBMCs.

The CDR3 has 18 residues. Trimming cost V 2 bases and J 3 bases, with 20 bases left between them. Looked up from germline, CDR1 is MNHEY and CDR2 is SVGEGT. In the authors' workflow: It was from reference gene primer amplification that nucleated cell counts were estimated. Measured with immunoSEQ multiplex PCR; TCRdb has only the in-frame clones, and not every one. Clone size and V and J calls were adopted from that table, with D and trimming inferred from the DNA. Among about 240,000 clones listed, around 86% were seen once. The rearrangement joins TRBV6-2 or TRBV6-3 to TRBJ1-5, with D maybe TRBD1 (5 bases). Sequencing was done on a sample of peripheral blood. This TCR came from a man younger than 45 who had recovered from COVID-19. The CDR3 region is CASSYGAITKTDNQPQHF. CDR3 bases: TGTGCCAGCAGTTACGGGGCGATTACGAAGACGGACAATCAGCCCCAGCATTTT.